These T cell receptor beta chains were read from a single sample in a study of blood T cells in healthy people across ages. TCRdb re-called the 5' RACE reads with MiXCR, one entry per CDR3 protein. Of about 1.5 million distinct CDR3 sequences listed, roughly 43% are singletons. Sequencing was carried out using blood. The origin of the receptors is a woman between 18 and 29 years old in good health. Each CDR3 is given with its conserved first and last residue. A D gene is named only where the DNA matches it firmly. The size entry is marked missing in some rows and otherwise reads once, few, many or a size class.

TRBD1,TRBJ2-5,TRBV10-3,-,CAISEQGKETQYF,TGTGCCATCAGTGAACAGGGGAAGGAGACCCAGTACTTC
-,TRBJ1-4,TRBV12-3/TRBV12-4,few,CASSPGTVREKLFF,TGTGCCAGCAGCCCTGGGACCGTTCGTGAAAAACTGTTTTTT
TRBD1,TRBJ1-1,TRBV20-1,-,CSARDWDRGYNTEAFF,TGCAGTGCTAGAGATTGGGACAGGGGTTATAACACTGAAGCTTTCTTT
TRBD1,TRBJ1-1,TRBV5-1,-,CASSWGTGVGTEAFF,TGCGCCAGCAGCTGGGGGACAGGGGTTGGGACTGAAGCTTTCTTT
-,TRBJ1-1,TRBV6-1,few,CASLQKGSYTEAFF,TGTGCCAGCCTGCAAAAGGGAAGTTACACTGAAGCTTTCTTT
TRBD1,TRBJ2-1,TRBV12-3/TRBV12-4,-,CASSLVWDRGQNGQFF,TGTGCCAGCAGTTTAGTCTGGGACAGGGGGCAAAATGGGCAGTTCTTC
-,TRBJ1-3,TRBV20-1,-,CSALRGGGVLSGNTIYF,TGCAGTGCTCTTCGGGGGGGGGGAGTGCTCTCTGGAAACACCATATATTTT
TRBD1,TRBJ1-1,TRBV7-8,-,CASSFGDRDLNTEAFF,TGTGCCAGCAGCTTTGGGGACAGAGACTTGAACACTGAAGCTTTCTTT
TRBD1,TRBJ1-2,TRBV12-3/TRBV12-4,-,CASSPPQGASYGYTF,TGTGCCAGCAGTCCCCCACAGGGGGCCAGCTATGGCTACACCTTC
-,TRBJ1-2,TRBV12-3/TRBV12-4,few,CASIREMGANYGYTF,TGTGCCAGCATTCGTGAGATGGGCGCTAACTATGGCTACACCTTC
TRBD2,TRBJ2-3,TRBV7-2,-,CASSLRLAGAGDTQYF,TGTGCCAGCAGCCTAAGACTAGCGGGGGCGGGAGATACGCAGTATTTT
-,TRBJ2-4,TRBV4-3,-,CASSQERLAKNIQYF,TGCGCCAGCAGCCAGGAGCGGTTAGCCAAAAACATTCAGTACTTC
-,TRBJ2-5,TRBV4-2,-,CASSQGGRGQQETQYF,TGTGCCAGCAGCCAAGGGGGTAGGGGTCAGCAAGAGACCCAGTACTTC
-,TRBJ2-1,TRBV9,-,CASSVEEGSPYNEQFF,TGTGCCAGCAGCGTAGAGGAAGGCTCCCCCTACAATGAGCAGTTCTTC
TRBD1,TRBJ2-7,TRBV5-1,few,CASSLPGTGKSYEQYF,TGCGCCAGCAGCCTCCCCGGGACAGGGAAATCCTACGAGCAGTACTTC
-,TRBJ2-1,TRBV18,few,CASSPGTSKPYNEQFF,TGTGCCAGCTCCCCTGGAACTAGCAAACCGTACAATGAGCAGTTCTTC
-,TRBJ2-7,TRBV11-2,-,CASSSPRLSSYEQYF,TGTGCCAGCAGCTCCCCCCGCCTGAGCTCCTACGAGCAGTACTTC
TRBD1,TRBJ1-1,TRBV5-1,few,CASRRQGSNTEAFF,TGCGCCAGCAGAAGACAGGGGTCGAACACTGAAGCTTTCTTT
-,TRBJ2-7,TRBV5-8,-,CASPTSYEQYF,TGTGCCAGCCCTACGAGTTACGAGCAGTACTTC
-,TRBJ1-5,TRBV20-1,few,CSAREWGSHQPQHF,TGCAGTGCTAGAGAATGGGGAAGCCATCAGCCCCAGCATTTT